This TCR beta chain was retrieved from a study of blood T cell repertoires in COVID-19. The V and J ends lost 2 bases and 7 bases respectively, with 4 bases between them. Germline V gene data show CDR1 as MNHEY and CDR2 as SVGAGI. CDR3 length: 11 amino acids. Assay: immunoSEQ multiplex PCR; the TCRdb copy retains only in-frame clones and omits some. The sample consists of 100,000 to 150,000 clones, roughly four fifths of them appearing once. The rearrangement links TRBV6-5 to TRBJ2-3; D unresolved. The sequencing sample was made of peripheral blood. This sequence was found in a man aged 25 to 40 with COVID-19, enrolled during active disease. This chain's CDR3 is CASSYGHTQYF. Written as DNA, the CDR3 is TGTGCCAGCAGTTACGGGCATACGCAGTATTTT.